What follows describes a single TCR beta chain. What it binds is unknown. The sample belongs to a study of CXCR3-negative and CXCR3-positive naive CD8 T cells. Study as a whole: Collectively, the libraries yielded some 150 million TRB reads in total, at about 1.5 +/- 0.3 million per library.

Subsets of CD8+ T cells were each sorted in triplicate at 250,000 to 350,000 cells apiece. There are 17 residues in the CDR3. Germline assignment: CDR1 DFQATT and CDR2 SNEGSKA (reference sequence). UMI-labeled 5' RACE yielded the TRB cDNA libraries. TCRdb reanalyzed the 5' RACE reads, giving one entry per CDR3 protein sequence and no DNA. The sample yields under 85,000 distinct CDR3 sequences, of which the top ten take up approximately 1.5%. Study-wide findings and caveats: The study inferred TCR strength from TRB CDR3 properties and found comparable surface CD5 between naive subsets. Most assays were run on fresh PBMCs (CXCR3 expression partially decreased after cryopreservation).

Sequenced input: naive CXCR3- CD8+ T cells from blood. As for subset: CD45RO-CCR7+CD27+CD95- naive CD8+ T cells lacking CXCR3 (TNR3-). This clonotype originated in a human donor in good health. Some clones in this sample may be carry-over from other donors' samples. The chain recombines TRBV20-1 with TRBJ2-1; TCRdb names TRBD2, which stays unverified in the absence of DNA. CDR3 region: CSASGPDYPEAHNEQFF.